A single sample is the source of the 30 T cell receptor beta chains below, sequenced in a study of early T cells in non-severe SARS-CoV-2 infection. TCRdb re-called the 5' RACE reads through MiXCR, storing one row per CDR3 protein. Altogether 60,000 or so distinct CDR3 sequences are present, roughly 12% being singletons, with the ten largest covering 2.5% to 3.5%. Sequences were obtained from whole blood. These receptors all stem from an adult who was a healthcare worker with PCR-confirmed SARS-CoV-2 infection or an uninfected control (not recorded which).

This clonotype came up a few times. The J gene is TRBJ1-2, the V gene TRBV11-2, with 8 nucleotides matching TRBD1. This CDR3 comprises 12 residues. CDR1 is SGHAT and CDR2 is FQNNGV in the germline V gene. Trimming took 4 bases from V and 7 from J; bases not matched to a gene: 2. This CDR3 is CASSSGQGGYTF. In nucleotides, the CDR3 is TGTGCCAGCAGCTCAGGACAGGGTGGCTACACCTTC.

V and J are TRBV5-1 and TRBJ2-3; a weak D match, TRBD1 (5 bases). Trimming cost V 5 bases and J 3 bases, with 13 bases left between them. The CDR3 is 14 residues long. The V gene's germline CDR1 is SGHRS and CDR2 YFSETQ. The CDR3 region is CASRSDSKTDTQYF. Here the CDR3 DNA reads TGCGCCAGCAGAAGCGACAGTAAAACAGATACGCAGTATTTT.

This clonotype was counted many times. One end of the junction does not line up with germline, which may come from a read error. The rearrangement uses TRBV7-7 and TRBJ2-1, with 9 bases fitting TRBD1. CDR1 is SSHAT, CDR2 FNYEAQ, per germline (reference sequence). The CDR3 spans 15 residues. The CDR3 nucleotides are TGTGCTAGCAGCAGAGGACAGGGGAGCTACAATGAGCAGTTCTTC. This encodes CASSRGQGSYNEQFF.

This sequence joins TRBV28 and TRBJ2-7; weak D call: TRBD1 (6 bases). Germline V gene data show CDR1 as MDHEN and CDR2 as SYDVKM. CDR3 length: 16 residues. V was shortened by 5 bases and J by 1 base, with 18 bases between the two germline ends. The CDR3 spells CASSPLRDKPSYEQYF. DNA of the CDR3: TGTGCCAGCAGTCCTCTCCGGGACAAGCCGTCCTACGAGCAGTACTTC.

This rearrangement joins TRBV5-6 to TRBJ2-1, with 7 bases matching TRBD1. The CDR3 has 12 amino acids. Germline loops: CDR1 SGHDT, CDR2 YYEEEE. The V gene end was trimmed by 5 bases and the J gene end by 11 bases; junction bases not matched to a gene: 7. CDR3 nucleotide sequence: TGTGCCAGCAGGAAGGGGGCCGACAAGCAGTTCTTC. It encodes CASRKGADKQFF.

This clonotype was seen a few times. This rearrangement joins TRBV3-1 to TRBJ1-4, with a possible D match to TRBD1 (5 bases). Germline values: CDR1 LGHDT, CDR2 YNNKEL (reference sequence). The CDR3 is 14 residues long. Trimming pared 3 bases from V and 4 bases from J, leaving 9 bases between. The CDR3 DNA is TGTGCCAGCAGCCATAGCGGGGGTAATGAAAAACTGTTTTTT. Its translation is CASSHSGGNEKLFF.

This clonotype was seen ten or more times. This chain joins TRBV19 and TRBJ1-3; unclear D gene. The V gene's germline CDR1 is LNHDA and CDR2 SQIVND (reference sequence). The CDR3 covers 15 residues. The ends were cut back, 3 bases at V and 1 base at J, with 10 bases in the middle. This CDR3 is CASSIIPGSGNTIYF. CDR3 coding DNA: TGTGCCAGTAGTATTATACCAGGATCTGGAAACACCATATATTTT.

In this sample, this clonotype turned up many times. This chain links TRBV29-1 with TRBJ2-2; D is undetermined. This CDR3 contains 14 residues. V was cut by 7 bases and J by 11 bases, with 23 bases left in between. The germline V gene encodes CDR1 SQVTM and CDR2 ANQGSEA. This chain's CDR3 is CSAVTEHRWSELFF. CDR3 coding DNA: TGCAGCGCGGTCACTGAGCATCGTTGGAGCGAGCTGTTTTTT.

The CDR3 loop is CASSLEQGNQPQHF. The CDR3 DNA is TGCGCCAGCAGCTTAGAACAGGGCAATCAGCCCCAGCATTTT. The chain recombines TRBV5-1 with TRBJ1-5, with TRBD1 as a possible D gene (5 bases). The CDR3 consists of 14 residues. Trimming shortened V by 2 bases and J by 2 bases, and 8 bases separated the two germline ends. Germline assignment: CDR1 SGHRS and CDR2 YFSETQ.

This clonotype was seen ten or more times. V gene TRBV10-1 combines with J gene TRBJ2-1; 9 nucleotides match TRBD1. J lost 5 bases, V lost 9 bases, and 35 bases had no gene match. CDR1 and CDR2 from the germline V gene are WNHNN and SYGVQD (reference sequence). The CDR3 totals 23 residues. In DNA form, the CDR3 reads TGCGCCAGGGGGCCCCCTTCTTTTACGGGACAGGGTTCCCGTCACGGACCTAACAATGAGCAGTTCTTC. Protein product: CARGPPSFTGQGSRHGPNNEQFF.

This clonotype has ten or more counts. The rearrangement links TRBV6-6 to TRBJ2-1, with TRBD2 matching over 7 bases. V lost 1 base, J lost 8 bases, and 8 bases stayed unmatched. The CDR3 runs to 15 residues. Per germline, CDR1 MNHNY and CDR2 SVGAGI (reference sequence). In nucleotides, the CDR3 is TGTGCCAGCAGTTACTGGCTAGCGGAAAGCGATGAGCAGTTCTTC. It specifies CASSYWLAESDEQFF.

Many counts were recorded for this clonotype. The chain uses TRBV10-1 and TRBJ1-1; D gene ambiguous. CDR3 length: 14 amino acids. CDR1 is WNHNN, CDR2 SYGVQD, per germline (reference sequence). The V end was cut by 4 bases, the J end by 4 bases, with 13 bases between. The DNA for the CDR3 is TGCGCCAGCAGTGTAGGAGGCCTCGGCACTGAAGCTTTCTTT. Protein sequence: CASSVGGLGTEAFF.

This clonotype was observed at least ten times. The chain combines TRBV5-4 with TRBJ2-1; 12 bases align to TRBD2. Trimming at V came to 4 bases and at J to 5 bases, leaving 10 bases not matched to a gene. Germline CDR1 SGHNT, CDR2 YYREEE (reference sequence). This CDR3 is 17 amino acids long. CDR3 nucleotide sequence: TGTGCCAGCAGCCCCCCAGGGCTAGCGGGAGGGCACAATGAGCAGTTCTTC. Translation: CASSPPGLAGGHNEQFF. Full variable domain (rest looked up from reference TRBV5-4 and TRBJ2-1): ETGVTQSPTHLIKTRGQQVTLRCSSQSGHNTVSWYQQALGQGPQFIFQYYREEENGRGNFPPRFSGLQFPNYSSELNVNALELDDSALYLCASSPPGLAGGHNEQFFGPGTRLTVL.

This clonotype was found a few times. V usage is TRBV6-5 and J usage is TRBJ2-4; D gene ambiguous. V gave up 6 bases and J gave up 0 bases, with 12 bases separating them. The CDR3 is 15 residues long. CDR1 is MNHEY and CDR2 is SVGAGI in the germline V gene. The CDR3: CASSPTSLAKNIQYF. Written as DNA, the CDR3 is TGTGCCAGCAGCCCCACGAGCCTAGCCAAAAACATTCAGTACTTC.

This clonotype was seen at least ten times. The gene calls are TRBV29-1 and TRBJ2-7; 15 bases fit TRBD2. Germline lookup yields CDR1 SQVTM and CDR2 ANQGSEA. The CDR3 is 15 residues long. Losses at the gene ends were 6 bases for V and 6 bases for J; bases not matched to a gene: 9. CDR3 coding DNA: TGCAGCGTCGGGAAGGGACTAGCGGGAGGAGGCGAGCAGTACTTC. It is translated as CSVGKGLAGGGEQYF.

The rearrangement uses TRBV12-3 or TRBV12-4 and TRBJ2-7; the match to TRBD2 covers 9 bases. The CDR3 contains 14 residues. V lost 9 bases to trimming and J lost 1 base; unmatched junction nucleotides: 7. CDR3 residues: CASSARGGSYEQYF. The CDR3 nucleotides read TGTGCCAGTTCCGCGCGGGGGGGTTCCTACGAGCAGTACTTC.

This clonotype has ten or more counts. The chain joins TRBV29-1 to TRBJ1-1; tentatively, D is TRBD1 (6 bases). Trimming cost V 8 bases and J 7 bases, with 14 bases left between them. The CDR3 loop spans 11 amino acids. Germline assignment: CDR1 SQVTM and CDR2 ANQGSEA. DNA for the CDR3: TGCAGCCTCTACGAGGGGGGTGAAGCTTTCTTT. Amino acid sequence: CSLYEGGEAFF.

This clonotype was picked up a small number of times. The CDR3 reads CASSLRRFQETQYF. CDR3 bases: TGTGCCAGCAGCTTGAGGAGGTTCCAAGAGACCCAGTACTTC. V is TRBV11-2 and J is TRBJ2-5; tentative D call: TRBD2 (5 bases). Trimming took 3 bases from V and 1 from J, leaving 9 bases between them. The CDR3 is 14 residues long. The germline V gene has CDR1 SGHAT and CDR2 FQNNGV. The variable domain in full, completed from reference TRBV11-2 and TRBJ2-5, reads EAGVAQSPRYKIIEKRQSVAFWCNPISGHATLYWYQQILGQGPKLLIQFQNNGVVDDSQLPKDRFSAERLKGVDSTLKIQPAKLEDSAVYLCASSLRRFQETQYFGPGTRLLVL.

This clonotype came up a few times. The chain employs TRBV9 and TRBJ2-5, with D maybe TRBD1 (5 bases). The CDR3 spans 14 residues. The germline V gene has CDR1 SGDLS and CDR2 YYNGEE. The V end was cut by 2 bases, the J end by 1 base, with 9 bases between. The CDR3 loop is CASSVMGLQETQYF. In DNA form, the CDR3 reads TGTGCCAGCAGCGTGATGGGGCTCCAAGAGACCCAGTACTTC.

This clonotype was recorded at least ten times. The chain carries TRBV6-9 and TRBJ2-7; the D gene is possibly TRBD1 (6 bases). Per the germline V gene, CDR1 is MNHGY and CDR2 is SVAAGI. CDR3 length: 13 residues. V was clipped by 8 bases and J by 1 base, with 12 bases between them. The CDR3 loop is CASSPGQSYEQYF. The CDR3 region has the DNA TGTGCCAGCTCACCCGGACAGTCCTACGAGCAGTACTTC.

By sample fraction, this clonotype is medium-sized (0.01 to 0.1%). As DNA, the CDR3 is TGTGCCAGCAGCTTGGGCCAGGGTATGGCGGGAGCTTTCTTT. The encoded protein is CASSLGQGMAGAFF. This sequence joins TRBV5-6 and TRBJ1-1; D might be TRBD1 (5 bases). Germline V CDR1 and CDR2: SGHDT, YYEEEE. This CDR3 spans 14 amino acids. With 0 bases removed from V and 10 bases from J, the gap between germline ends came to 16 bases. Full variable domain (remainder filled in from reference TRBV5-6 and TRBJ1-1): DAGVTQSPTHLIKTRGQQVTLRCSPKSGHDTVSWYQQALGQGPQFIFQYYEEEERQRGNFPDRFSGHQFPNYSSELNVNALLLGDSALYLCASSLGQGMAGAFFGQGTRLTVV.

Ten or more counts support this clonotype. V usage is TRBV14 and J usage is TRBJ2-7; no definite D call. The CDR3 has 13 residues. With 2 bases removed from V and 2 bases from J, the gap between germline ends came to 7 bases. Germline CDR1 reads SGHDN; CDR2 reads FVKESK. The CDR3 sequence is CASSQRATYEQYF. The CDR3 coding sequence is TGTGCCAGCAGCCAAAGGGCCACCTACGAGCAGTACTTC.

Here the CDR3 reads CASSPSQETQYF. In nucleotides, the CDR3 is TGTGCCAGCTCACCGTCACAAGAGACCCAGTACTTC. This rearrangement joins TRBV18 to TRBJ2-5; D remains unclear. Trimming cost V 3 bases and J 2 bases, with 4 bases left between them. Germline CDR1 KGHSH, CDR2 LQKENI. This CDR3 is built from 12 residues.

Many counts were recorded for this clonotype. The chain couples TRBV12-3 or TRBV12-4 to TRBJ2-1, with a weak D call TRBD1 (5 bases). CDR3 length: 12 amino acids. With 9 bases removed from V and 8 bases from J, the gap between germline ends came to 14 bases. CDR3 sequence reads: CASIRGGDEQFF. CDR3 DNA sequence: TGTGCCAGTATTAGGGGTGGGGATGAGCAGTTCTTC.

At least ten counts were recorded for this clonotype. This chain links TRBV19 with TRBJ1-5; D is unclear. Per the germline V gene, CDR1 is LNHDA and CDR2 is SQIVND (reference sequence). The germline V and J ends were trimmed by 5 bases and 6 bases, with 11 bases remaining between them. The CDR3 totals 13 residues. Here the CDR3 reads CASSARVRQPQHF. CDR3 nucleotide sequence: TGTGCCAGTAGTGCGAGGGTTCGTCAGCCCCAGCATTTT.

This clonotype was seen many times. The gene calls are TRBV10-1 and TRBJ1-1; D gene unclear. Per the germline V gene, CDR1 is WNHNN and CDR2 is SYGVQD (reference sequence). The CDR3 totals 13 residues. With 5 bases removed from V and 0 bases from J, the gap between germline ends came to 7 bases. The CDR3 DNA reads TGCGCCAGCAGTAACGGATTGAACACTGAAGCTTTCTTT. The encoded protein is CASSNGLNTEAFF.

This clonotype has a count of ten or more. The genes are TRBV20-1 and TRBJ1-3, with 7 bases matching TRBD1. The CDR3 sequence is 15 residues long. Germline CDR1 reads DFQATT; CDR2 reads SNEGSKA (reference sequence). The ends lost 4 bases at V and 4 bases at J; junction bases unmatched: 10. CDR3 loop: CSAIGSQGPGNTIYF. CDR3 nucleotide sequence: TGCAGTGCTATTGGGTCACAGGGGCCAGGAAACACCATATATTTT.

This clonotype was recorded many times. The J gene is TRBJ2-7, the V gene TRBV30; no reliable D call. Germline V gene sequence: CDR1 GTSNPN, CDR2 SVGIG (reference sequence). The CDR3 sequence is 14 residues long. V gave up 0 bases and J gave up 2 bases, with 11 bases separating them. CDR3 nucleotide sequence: TGTGCCTGGAGTGTAGGAACTGGAACCTACGAGCAGTACTTC. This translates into CAWSVGTGTYEQYF.

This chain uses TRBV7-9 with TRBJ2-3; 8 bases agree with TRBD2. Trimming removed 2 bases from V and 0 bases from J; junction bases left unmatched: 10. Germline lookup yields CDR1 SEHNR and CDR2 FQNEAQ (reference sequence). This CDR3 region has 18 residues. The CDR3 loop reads CASSLLGGRTTSTDTQYF. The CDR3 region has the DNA TGTGCCAGCAGCTTACTTGGCGGGAGGACAACTAGCACAGATACGCAGTATTTT.

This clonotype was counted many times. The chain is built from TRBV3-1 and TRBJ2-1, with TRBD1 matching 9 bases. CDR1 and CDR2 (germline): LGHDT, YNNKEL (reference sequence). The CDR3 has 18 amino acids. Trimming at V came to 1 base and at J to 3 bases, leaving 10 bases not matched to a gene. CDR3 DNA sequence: TGTGCCAGCAGCCAAGTACCACGGACAGGGGAAAACTACAATGAGCAGTTCTTC. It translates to CASSQVPRTGENYNEQFF.